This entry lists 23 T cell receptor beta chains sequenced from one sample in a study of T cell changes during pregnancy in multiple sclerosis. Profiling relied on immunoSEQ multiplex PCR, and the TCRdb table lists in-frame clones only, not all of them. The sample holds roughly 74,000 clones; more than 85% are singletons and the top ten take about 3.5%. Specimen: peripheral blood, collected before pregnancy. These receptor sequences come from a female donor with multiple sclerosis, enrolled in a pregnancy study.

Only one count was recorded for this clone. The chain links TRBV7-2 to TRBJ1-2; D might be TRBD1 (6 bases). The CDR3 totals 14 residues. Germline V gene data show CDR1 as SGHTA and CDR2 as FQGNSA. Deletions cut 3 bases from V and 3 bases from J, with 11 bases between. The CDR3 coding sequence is TGTGCCAGCAGCTTGGAGAACAGGGACTATGGCTACACCTTC. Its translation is CASSLENRDYGYTF. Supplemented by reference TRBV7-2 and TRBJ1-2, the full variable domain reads GAGVSQSPSNKVTEKGKDVELRCDPISGHTALYWYRQSLGQGLEFLIYFQGNSAPDKSGLPSDRFSAERTGGSVSTLTIQRTQQEDSAVYLCASSLENRDYGYTFGSGTRLTVV.

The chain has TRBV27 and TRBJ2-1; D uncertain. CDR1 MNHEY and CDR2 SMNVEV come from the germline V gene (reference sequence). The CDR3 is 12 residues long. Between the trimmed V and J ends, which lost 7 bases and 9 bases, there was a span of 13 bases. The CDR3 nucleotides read TGTGCCAGCAACACCCAAGGCGGTGAGCAGTTCTTC. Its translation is CASNTQGGEQFF.

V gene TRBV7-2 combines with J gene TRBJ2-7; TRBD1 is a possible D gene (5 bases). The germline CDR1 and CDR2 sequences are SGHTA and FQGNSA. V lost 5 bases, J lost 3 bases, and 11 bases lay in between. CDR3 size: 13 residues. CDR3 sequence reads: CASSPTGLYEQYF. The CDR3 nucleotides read TGTGCCAGCAGCCCCACAGGCCTCTACGAGCAGTACTTC.

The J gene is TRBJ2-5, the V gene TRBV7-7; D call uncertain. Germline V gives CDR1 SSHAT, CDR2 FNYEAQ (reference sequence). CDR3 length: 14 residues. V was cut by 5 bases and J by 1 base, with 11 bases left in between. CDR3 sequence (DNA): TGTGCCAGCAGCCCCGTCGGGTTCCAAGAGACCCAGTACTTC. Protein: CASSPVGFQETQYF.

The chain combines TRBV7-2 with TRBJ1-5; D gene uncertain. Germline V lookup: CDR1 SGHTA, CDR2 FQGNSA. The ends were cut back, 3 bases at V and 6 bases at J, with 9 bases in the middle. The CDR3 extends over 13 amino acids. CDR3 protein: CASSFLSIQPQHF. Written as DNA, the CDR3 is TGTGCCAGCAGCTTCCTTTCTATTCAGCCCCAGCATTTT.

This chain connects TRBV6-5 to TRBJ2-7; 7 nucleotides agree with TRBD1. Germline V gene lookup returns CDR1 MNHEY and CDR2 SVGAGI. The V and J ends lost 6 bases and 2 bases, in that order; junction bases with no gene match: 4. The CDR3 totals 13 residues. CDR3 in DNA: TGTGCCAGCAGCCCAGGGGGAACCTACGAGCAGTACTTC. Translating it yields CASSPGGTYEQYF.

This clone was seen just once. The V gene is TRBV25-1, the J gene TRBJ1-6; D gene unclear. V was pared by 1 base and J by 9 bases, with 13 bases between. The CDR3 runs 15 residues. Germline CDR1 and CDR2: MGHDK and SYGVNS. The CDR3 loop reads CASSEWKGGGSPLHF. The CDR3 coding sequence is TGTGCCAGCAGTGAATGGAAGGGAGGAGGTTCACCCCTCCACTTT.

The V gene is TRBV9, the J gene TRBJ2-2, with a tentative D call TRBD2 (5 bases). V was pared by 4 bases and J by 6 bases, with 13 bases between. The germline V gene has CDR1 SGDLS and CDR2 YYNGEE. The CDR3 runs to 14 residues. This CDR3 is CASSPRGRAGELFF. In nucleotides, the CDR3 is TGTGCCAGCAGCCCAAGAGGGAGAGCCGGGGAGCTGTTTTTT.

This CDR3 is CASRVDISPQHF. For the CDR3, the DNA is TGTGCCAGCAGGGTAGACATTTCGCCCCAGCATTTT. The chain recombines TRBV6-1 with TRBJ1-5, with D hard to call. Germline values: CDR1 MNHNS, CDR2 SASEGT. Deletions cut 6 bases from V and 9 bases from J, with 12 bases between. The CDR3 consists of 12 residues.

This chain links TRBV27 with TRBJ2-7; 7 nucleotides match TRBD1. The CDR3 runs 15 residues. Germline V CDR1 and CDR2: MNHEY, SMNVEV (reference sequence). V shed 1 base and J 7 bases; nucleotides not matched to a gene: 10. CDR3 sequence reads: CASSLFGTAWGEQYF. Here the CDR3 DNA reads TGTGCCAGCAGTTTATTCGGGACAGCCTGGGGGGAGCAGTACTTC.

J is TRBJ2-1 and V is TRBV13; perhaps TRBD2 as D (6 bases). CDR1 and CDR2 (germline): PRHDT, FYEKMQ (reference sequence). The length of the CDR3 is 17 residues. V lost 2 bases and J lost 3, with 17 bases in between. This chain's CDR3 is CASSLFSVLASYNEQFF. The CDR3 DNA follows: TGTGCCAGCAGCTTATTTAGTGTACTAGCTAGCTACAATGAGCAGTTCTTC.

CDR3 protein: CASSQEVVNTEAFF. CDR3 coding DNA: TGCGCCAGCAGCCAAGAGGTAGTGAACACTGAAGCTTTCTTT. V is TRBV4-3 and J is TRBJ1-1; no clear D gene. This CDR3 has 14 residues. Germline V gives CDR1 LGHNA, CDR2 YSLEER. Trimming pared 0 bases from V and 0 bases from J, leaving 5 bases between.

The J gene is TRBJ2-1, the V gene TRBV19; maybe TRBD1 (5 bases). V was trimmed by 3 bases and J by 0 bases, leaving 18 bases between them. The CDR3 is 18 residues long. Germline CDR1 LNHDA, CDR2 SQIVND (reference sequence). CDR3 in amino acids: CASSIGEYRLSSYNEQFF. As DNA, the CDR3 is TGTGCCAGTAGTATCGGAGAATACAGGCTCAGCTCCTACAATGAGCAGTTCTTC.

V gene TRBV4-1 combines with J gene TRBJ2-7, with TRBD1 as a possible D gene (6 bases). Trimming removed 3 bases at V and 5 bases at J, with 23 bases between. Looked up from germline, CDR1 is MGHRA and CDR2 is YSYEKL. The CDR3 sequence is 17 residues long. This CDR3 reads CASSQIPPGHQENEQYF. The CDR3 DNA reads TGCGCCAGCAGCCAGATCCCTCCGGGACATCAGGAGAACGAGCAGTACTTC.

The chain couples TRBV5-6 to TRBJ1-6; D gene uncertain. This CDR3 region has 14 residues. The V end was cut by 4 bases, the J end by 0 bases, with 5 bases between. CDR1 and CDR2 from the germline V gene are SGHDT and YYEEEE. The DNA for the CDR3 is TGTGCCAGCAGCGGCCGCTCCTATAATTCACCCCTCCACTTT. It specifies CASSGRSYNSPLHF.

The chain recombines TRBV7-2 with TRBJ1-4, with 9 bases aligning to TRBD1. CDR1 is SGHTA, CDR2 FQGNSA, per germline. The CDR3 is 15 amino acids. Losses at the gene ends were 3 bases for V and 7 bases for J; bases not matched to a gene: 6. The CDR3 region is CASSLVGQGVEKLFF. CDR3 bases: TGTGCCAGCAGCTTGGTGGGACAGGGAGTTGAAAAACTGTTTTTT. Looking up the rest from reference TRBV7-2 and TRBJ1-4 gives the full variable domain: GAGVSQSPSNKVTEKGKDVELRCDPISGHTALYWYRQSLGQGLEFLIYFQGNSAPDKSGLPSDRFSAERTGGSVSTLTIQRTQQEDSAVYLCASSLVGQGVEKLFFGSGTQLSVL.

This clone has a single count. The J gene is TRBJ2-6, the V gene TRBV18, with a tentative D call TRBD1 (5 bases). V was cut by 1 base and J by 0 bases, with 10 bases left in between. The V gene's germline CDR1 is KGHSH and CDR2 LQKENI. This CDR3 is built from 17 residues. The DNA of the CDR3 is TGTGCCAGCTCACCACTGTCGACAGACTCTGGGGCCAACGTCCTGACTTTC. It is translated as CASSPLSTDSGANVLTF.

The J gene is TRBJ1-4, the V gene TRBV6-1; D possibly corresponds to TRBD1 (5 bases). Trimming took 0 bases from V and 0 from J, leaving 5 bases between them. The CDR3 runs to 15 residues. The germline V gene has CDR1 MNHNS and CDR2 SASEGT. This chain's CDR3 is CASSEATATNEKLFF. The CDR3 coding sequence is TGTGCCAGCAGTGAAGCGACAGCAACTAATGAAAAACTGTTTTTT.

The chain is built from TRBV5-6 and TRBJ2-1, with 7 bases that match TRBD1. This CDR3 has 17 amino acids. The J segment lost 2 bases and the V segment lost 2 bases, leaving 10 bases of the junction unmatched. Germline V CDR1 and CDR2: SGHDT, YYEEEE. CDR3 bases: TGTGCCAGCAGCTTTGGATGGGGCCAGGGGGCCTACAATGAGCAGTTCTTC. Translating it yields CASSFGWGQGAYNEQFF. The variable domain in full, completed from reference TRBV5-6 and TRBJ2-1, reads DAGVTQSPTHLIKTRGQQVTLRCSPKSGHDTVSWYQQALGQGPQFIFQYYEEEERQRGNFPDRFSGHQFPNYSSELNVNALLLGDSALYLCASSFGWGQGAYNEQFFGPGTRLTVL.

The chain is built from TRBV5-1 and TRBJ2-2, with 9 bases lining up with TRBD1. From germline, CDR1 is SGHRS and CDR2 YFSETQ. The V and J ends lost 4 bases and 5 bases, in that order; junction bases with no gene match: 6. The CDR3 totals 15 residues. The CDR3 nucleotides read TGCGCCAGCAGCGATACGACAGGGGGGACCGGGGAGCTGTTTTTT. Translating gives CASSDTTGGTGELFF. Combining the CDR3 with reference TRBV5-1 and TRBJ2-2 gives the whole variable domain KAGVTQTPRYLIKTRGQQVTLSCSPISGHRSVSWYQQTPGQGLQFLFEYFSETQRNKGNFPGRFSGRQFSNSRSEMNVSTLELGDSALYLCASSDTTGGTGELFFGEGSRLTVL.

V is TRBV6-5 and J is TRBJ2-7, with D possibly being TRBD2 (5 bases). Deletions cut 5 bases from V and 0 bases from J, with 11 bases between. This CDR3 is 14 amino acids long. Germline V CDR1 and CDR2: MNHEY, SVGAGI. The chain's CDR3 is CASSRTGSSYEQYF. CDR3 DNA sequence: TGTGCCAGCAGTCGGACGGGGAGCTCCTACGAGCAGTACTTC.

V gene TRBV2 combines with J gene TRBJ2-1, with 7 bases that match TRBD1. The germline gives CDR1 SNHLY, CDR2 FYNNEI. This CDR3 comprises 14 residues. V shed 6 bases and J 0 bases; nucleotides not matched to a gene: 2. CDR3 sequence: CASRGDSSYNEQFF. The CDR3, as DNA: TGTGCCAGCAGGGGGGACAGCTCCTACAATGAGCAGTTCTTC.

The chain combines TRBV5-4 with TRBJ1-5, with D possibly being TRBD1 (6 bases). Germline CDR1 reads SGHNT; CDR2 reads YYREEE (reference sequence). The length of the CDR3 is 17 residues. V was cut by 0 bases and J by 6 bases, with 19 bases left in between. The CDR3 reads CASSLGVGGGLIQPQHF. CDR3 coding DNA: TGTGCCAGCAGCTTGGGGGTGGGAGGGGGATTGATTCAGCCCCAGCATTTT.